This T cell receptor (beta chain) was sequenced in a study of blood T cell repertoires in COVID-19. Germline values: CDR1 LGHNA, CDR2 YSLEER. V lost 4 bases, J lost 3 bases, and 15 bases lay in between. The CDR3 covers 16 residues. The table came from immunoSEQ multiplex PCR; TCRdb's copy has only in-frame clones and leaves some out. The table has fewer than 120,000 clones, over 75% seen once. What was sequenced was peripheral blood. The TCR comes from a woman older than 75 with active or convalescent COVID-19. J is TRBJ1-4 and V is TRBV4-3; possibly TRBD1 for D (5 bases). CDR3 bases: TGCGCCAGCAGCCGTTCAGGGTGGGCGGCTAATGAAAAACTGTTTTTT. Residues: CASSRSGWAANEKLFF.